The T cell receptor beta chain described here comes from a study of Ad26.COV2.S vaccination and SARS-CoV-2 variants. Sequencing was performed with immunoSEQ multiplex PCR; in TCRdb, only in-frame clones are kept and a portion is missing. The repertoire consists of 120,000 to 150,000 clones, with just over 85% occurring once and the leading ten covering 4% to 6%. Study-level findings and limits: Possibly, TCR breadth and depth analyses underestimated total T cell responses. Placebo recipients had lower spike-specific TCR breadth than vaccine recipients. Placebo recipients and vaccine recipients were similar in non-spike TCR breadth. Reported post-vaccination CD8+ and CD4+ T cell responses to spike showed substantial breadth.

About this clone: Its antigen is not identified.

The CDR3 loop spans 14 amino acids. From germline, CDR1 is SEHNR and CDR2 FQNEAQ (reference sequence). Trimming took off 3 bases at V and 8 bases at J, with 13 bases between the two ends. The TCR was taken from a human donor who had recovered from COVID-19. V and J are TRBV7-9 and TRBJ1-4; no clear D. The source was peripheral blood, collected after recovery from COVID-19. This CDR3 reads CASSFRQLGEKLFF. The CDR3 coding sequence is TGTGCCAGCAGCTTTCGGCAATTGGGGGAAAAACTGTTTTTT. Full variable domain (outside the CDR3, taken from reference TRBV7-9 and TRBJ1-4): DTGVSQNPRHKITKRGQNVTFRCDPISEHNRLYWYRQTLGQGPEFLTYFQNEAQLEKSRLLSDRFSAERPKGSFSTLEIQRTEQGDSAMYLCASSFRQLGEKLFFGSGTQLSVL.